A selection of T cell receptor beta chains follows, all from one sample in a study of T-cell memory formation after mild COVID-19. TCRdb independently ran MiXCR on the 5' RACE reads; one entry per CDR3 protein. This sample has around 310,000 distinct CDR3 sequences, with 13% to 15% found just once. What was sequenced was PBMCs or a T cell subset sorted from them (not recorded which). The receptors were gathered from a man aged 18 to 30 who had mild COVID-19 (a few samples of this study predate the infection). Cell type and time point are not known. Each CDR3 is given with its conserved first and last residue. The D gene is left open where the match is weak.

v_gene	j_gene	d_gene	CDR3aa
TRBV11-2	TRBJ2-3	NA	CASSFRSGLADTQYF
TRBV3-1	TRBJ2-1	TRBD1	CASSQDPRGLGNEQFF
TRBV7-3	TRBJ2-3	TRBD2	CASSEWTSGGALADTQYF
TRBV21-1	TRBJ1-3	NA	CASTHEKSSGNTIYF
TRBV4-3	TRBJ1-2	NA	CASSLPDLNGYTF
TRBV7-8	TRBJ2-5	TRBD1	CASSLGGTGYRVLETQYF
TRBV29-1	TRBJ1-2	NA	CSVVVTDYGYTF
TRBV7-2	TRBJ2-3	TRBD1	CASSPRTGGVSDTQYF
TRBV5-4	TRBJ2-3	TRBD2	CASSSPLAGGTDTQYF
TRBV9	TRBJ2-3	TRBD1	CASSPRGTGDSTDTQYF
TRBV7-6	TRBJ2-5	NA	CASSLSRGRGETQYF
TRBV20-1	TRBJ2-1	NA	CSARVGKIQFF
TRBV2	TRBJ2-5	NA	CASAWEETQYF
TRBV12-3/TRBV12-4	TRBJ2-1	TRBD2	CASIPSGSGGNEQFF
TRBV11-2	TRBJ2-4	NA	CASSLIETPGGRGAKNIQYF
TRBV4-3	TRBJ2-1	TRBD2	CASSQDLWTSGGFSYNEQFF
TRBV28	TRBJ2-3	TRBD1	CASSGASAGGDTQYF
TRBV6-1	TRBJ1-2	NA	CASTLIGGAGGYTF
TRBV20-1	TRBJ1-4	NA	CSATDSANEKLFF
TRBV2	TRBJ2-1	NA	CASSDAPAGGEQFF
TRBV4-1	TRBJ2-7	NA	CASSHLGKSGEQYF
TRBV27	TRBJ2-1	NA	CASSFIQGGGYNEQFF
TRBV4-3	TRBJ2-5	NA	CASSQDRQLGETQYF
TRBV3-1	TRBJ2-3	TRBD2	CASSQEQRGGSDTQYF
TRBV6-5	TRBJ2-1	TRBD1	CASSRPGQGYNEQFF
TRBV3-1	TRBJ1-6	NA	CASSPVENSPLHF
TRBV6-4	TRBJ2-4	NA	CASSDSGGIQYF
TRBV5-1	TRBJ2-1	TRBD2	CASSLGGGAINEQFF
TRBV7-3	TRBJ1-5	NA	CASIISGQPQHF
TRBV29-1	TRBJ1-1	NA	CSAKQGHTEAFF
TRBV7-3	TRBJ2-1	NA	CASSADSGVGKNEQFF
TRBV7-2	TRBJ1-4	TRBD1	CASSTSGTDNEKLFF
TRBV4-1	TRBJ1-2	NA	CASSPAPLTEPYGYTF
TRBV7-3	TRBJ2-7	TRBD2	CASSLSSGSSYEQYF
TRBV7-2	TRBJ2-4	NA	CASSTFPWEGKNIQYF
TRBV5-1	TRBJ2-7	NA	CASSLGWGEQYF
TRBV7-9	TRBJ2-2	TRBD1	CASSSRDRGVNGELFF
TRBV4-1	TRBJ2-7	TRBD1	CASSPDPGTGYEQYF
TRBV12-3/TRBV12-4	TRBJ1-1	TRBD1	CASSLDRDRITEAFF
TRBV19	TRBJ2-2	TRBD1	CASSKQGASGELFF